This T cell receptor beta chain was identified in a study of T cell responses to AZD1222 COVID-19 vaccine. About the research overall: Researchers grouped second doses given at about 4 or about 12 weeks into one pool.

CDR1 and CDR2 (germline): SGHNT, YENEEA. Trimming left V 4 bases short and J 8 bases short, with 5 bases between. The CDR3 is 11 residues long. As to this clone: Its antigen is undetermined.

TCRdb's table, derived via immunoSEQ multiplex PCR, lists solely in-frame clones and lacks some. The table includes fewer than 150,000 clones, around nine tenths detected once. The study, taken as a whole, reports: Seropositive AZD1222 recipients at baseline numbered only five or six. Among the donors, most were white British and more were female, and clonal diversity was possibly underestimated. Receipt of two AZD1222 doses was followed by a rise in Spike-specific TCR breadth and depth.

This chain links TRBV11-3 with TRBJ1-4; D is ambiguous. This receptor was identified in an adult in good health. Here the sequenced sample was peripheral blood, taken on day 0 of AZD1222 vaccination. The CDR3 reads CASSSDEKLFF. The CDR3 nucleotides are TGTGCCAGCAGCTCGGACGAAAAACTGTTTTTT.